This TCR beta chain was captured by sequencing in a study of OX40 agonist ivuxolimab in advanced cancers. On the study more broadly: Partial responses occurred in Three dose-escalation patients, one with hepatocellular carcinoma and two with cutaneous melanoma.

The CDR3 runs 13 residues. Germline V gives CDR1 SGHTA, CDR2 FQGNSA. V dropped 1 base and J dropped 5 bases, with 9 bases sitting between them. Some clones are missing from TCRdb's copy, which holds only in-frame ones; the method was immunoSEQ multiplex PCR. The data hold more than 55,000 clones, with less than 85% observed a single time. Concerning this clone: Antigen unknown.

General study findings and limits: Antigen specificity was not determined for the expanded peripheral T cells.

This TCR derives from an adult with an advanced solid tumor such as melanoma, head and neck, liver or kidney cancer. The input for sequencing was CD4+ or CD8+ T cells sorted from blood, taken in a trial of the OX40 agonist ivuxolimab. V usage is TRBV7-2 and J usage is TRBJ2-7; tentatively, D is TRBD1 or TRBD2 (5 bases each). The CDR3 region has the DNA TGTGCCAGCAGCTTAGAGATGGGGGACGAGCAGTACTTC. Translated, it gives CASSLEMGDEQYF.